This T cell receptor beta chain originates from a study of shared clonotypes between healthy human individuals. Naive-designated CD8 cells lacked CD45RO, were positively enriched for CCR7, and omitted terminally differentiated effector memory CD45RA+ cells. Points on this clone: Its antigen is as yet unknown.

Findings and caveats of the study: An anticipated effect of sequencing depth on clonotype sharing among donors was recognized. The rarefaction results pointed to incomplete sorted-subset sequencing despite large depth.

Repertoires were generated with immunoSEQ multiplex PCR, while TCRdb's copy carries only in-frame clones and drops some. The profile shows just over 2,000,000 clones, roughly 94% of them singletons. The CDR3 length is 16 residues. Looked up from germline, CDR1 is SNHLY and CDR2 is FYNNEI. V lost 4 bases to trimming and J lost 2 bases, with 15 bases between them. This chain joins TRBV2 and TRBJ2-1, with D possibly TRBD2 on 6 matching bases. This TCR derives from a man aged 18 to 30 in good health. The sequencing sample was made of naive CD8+ T cells sorted from blood. CDR3 DNA: TGTGCCAGCAGTGCATCGGGGGAGCGGGCCTACAATGAGCAGTTCTTC. Encoded protein: CASSASGERAYNEQFF.